The TCR beta chain described here comes from a study of blood T cell repertoires in COVID-19 (dated by TCRdb to the early 2020s). Looking at the study overall: The collaborator samples originated in the United States, Italy and Spain and spanned the acute and convalescent phases of COVID-19. The repertoires were released in a freely available public database meant as a resource for research on the immune response to SARS-CoV-2. Samples came from the ongoing ImmuneRACE study (first 160 participants) plus 1,254 subjects from 6 global collaborators. Subjects who had been exposed to COVID-19, were actively infected with it, or had recovered from it provided the deeply sampled blood TCRbeta repertoires that made up the dataset. The sample metadata nearly always contained a de-identified subject ID, COVID-19 status, age in years and sex. The material from the prospective study consisted of cDNA or gDNA derived from T cells, B-cell-depleted T cells, or PBMCs. Where available, HLA class I and class II types were taken from metadata supplied by the sample provider and were not determined by assay-based typing. Study-level results and caveats: The quantity of clinical and demographic metadata differed by source and by participant and was supplied without curation.

Its CDR3 holds 15 amino acids, cysteine through phenylalanine. The only DNA kept is the CDR3, 45 bases in frame from the first base. V is shortened by 7 bases, J by 0 bases, and the region joining them spans 14 bases. Based on the germline V gene (reference sequence), the CDR1 and CDR2 sequences are SGHKS and YYEKEE. The immunoSEQ Assay, a bias-controlled multiplex PCR, was used to amplify TCRbeta CDR3 regions from genomic DNA. The paper's processing steps were these. Within the assay, amplification of reference gene primers was used to estimate how many nucleated cells each sample contained. To quantify the absolute abundance of each unique TCRbeta CDR3 rearrangement, sequence reads were collapsed and filtered. Productive Simpson clonality was computed per sample as the square root of Simpson's diversity index over productive rearrangements. TCRdb re-hosts the immuneACCESS table, in-frame sequences only. Its copies lack some clones; in the studies checked, an unresolved V gene accounts for under half of them, and the cause for the rest is not known. V and J calls plus clone size are reproduced from that table; the DNA served to infer D and trimming. For this sample there are some 41,000 clones; 81% appear just once. The ten largest clones add up to 39% of the sample.

The collaborating institutions used their own protocols to collect whole blood in K2EDTA tubes. For TCRbeta analysis, collaborator samples were shipped as frozen whole blood, as isolated PBMCs, or as DNA extracted from either sample type. About this clone itself: The clone's antigen remains unknown. Base quality data are lacking; no much larger clone is found one base away.

The specimen was peripheral blood. The chain uses TRBV5-5 and TRBJ1-3, with no confidently assigned D gene. The TCR sequence derives from a man between 35 and 55 years old with active or convalescent COVID-19. The CDR3 region reads CASLPRPFSGNTIYF. In nucleotide form, the sequence is TGTGCCAGCCTACCCAGGCCCTTCTCTGGAAACACCATATATTTT.